One sample yielded the 5 T cell receptor beta chains listed below, sequenced in a study of T cell clones after liver transplantation. TCRdb's copy holds only in-frame clones and misses some; the assay was immunoSEQ multiplex PCR. The profile covers 51,000 or so clones, with roughly nine tenths appearing a single time and under 15% taken by the ten largest. Material: CD8+ T cells from blood, obtained 12 months after liver transplant. The receptors shown here come from a human patient who received a liver transplant. Among the T cells, some may be from the graft donor.

This clone was detected only a few times. The chain's CDR3 is CSAGLGTGQYF. In DNA, the CDR3 is TGCAGTGCGGGCCTCGGGACGGGGCAGTACTTC. This rearrangement joins TRBV20-1 to TRBJ2-7; TRBD1 or TRBD2 may be the D gene (5 bases each). The V end was cut by 6 bases, the J end by 9 bases, with 15 bases between. Germline lookup yields CDR1 DFQATT and CDR2 SNEGSKA (reference sequence). CDR3 length: 11 residues.

This chain uses TRBV2 with TRBJ1-1; TRBD1 is a possible D gene (5 bases). V was pared by 2 bases and J by 3 bases, with 7 bases between. The CDR3 has 13 amino acids. Germline V gene sequence: CDR1 SNHLY, CDR2 FYNNEI. CDR3: CASSEQGDTEAFF. In DNA, the CDR3 is TGTGCCAGCAGTGAACAGGGAGACACTGAAGCTTTCTTT.

This clone was detected only once. The rearrangement joins TRBV27 to TRBJ1-4; 8 positions agree with TRBD1. After removal of 6 bases from V and 4 bases from J, the junction contained 7 bases not matched to a gene. The CDR3 has 15 amino acids. Per germline, CDR1 MNHEY and CDR2 SMNVEV (reference sequence). This chain's CDR3 is CASRLGTGFNEKLFF. CDR3 coding DNA: TGTGCCAGCAGACTTGGGACAGGCTTTAATGAAAAACTGTTTTTT.

The CDR3 sequence: CASSPPGRRYSGNTIYF. The CDR3 coding sequence is TGTGCCAGCTCACCACCGGGGCGGAGGTACTCTGGAAACACCATATATTTT. The chain couples TRBV18 to TRBJ1-3, with D possibly TRBD1 on 5 matching bases. Between the trimmed V and J ends, which lost 0 bases and 0 bases, there was a span of 12 bases. Germline V CDR1 and CDR2: KGHSH, LQKENI. CDR3 length: 17 residues.

The chain joins TRBV13 to TRBJ2-7; tentatively, D is TRBD2 (5 bases). Germline V gene sequence: CDR1 PRHDT, CDR2 FYEKMQ (reference sequence). Trimming shortened V by 1 base and J by 3 bases, and 7 bases separated the two germline ends. The CDR3 consists of 13 residues. The CDR3 sequence: CASSLETSYEQYF. The CDR3 DNA sequence: TGTGCCAGCAGCTTAGAAACTAGCTACGAGCAGTACTTC.